What follows are 3 T cell receptor beta chains derived from one specimen sequenced in a study of blood T cell repertoires in COVID-19. Sequenced by immunoSEQ multiplex PCR; TCRdb stores in-frame clones only, minus some. The sample records 250,000 or so clones, around 85% being singletons. The sequenced sample consisted of peripheral blood. Source of these receptors: a man older than 75 with acute or convalescent COVID-19.

The rearrangement joins TRBV6-5 to TRBJ1-4; D is unresolved. Trimming took 0 bases from V and 5 from J, leaving 7 bases between them. There are 14 residues in the CDR3. The germline V gene has CDR1 MNHEY and CDR2 SVGAGI. The CDR3 loop is CASSYSRLNEKLFF. The CDR3 DNA reads as TGTGCCAGCAGTTACTCGAGACTGAATGAAAAACTGTTTTTT.

This clone was observed a handful of times. The chain joins TRBV19 to TRBJ1-1, with D perhaps TRBD1 (6 bases). The germline V gene encodes CDR1 LNHDA and CDR2 SQIVND (reference sequence). CDR3 size: 13 residues. The V end lost 7 bases, the J end lost 6 bases, and 15 bases lay between the germline ends. The CDR3 protein is CASTAPGVAEAFF. The CDR3 DNA reads TGTGCCAGTACCGCGCCAGGGGTCGCTGAAGCTTTCTTT.

The V and J genes are TRBV5-5 and TRBJ2-7; 7 positions match TRBD1. This CDR3 spans 14 amino acids. With 6 bases clipped from V and 2 bases from J, the junction kept 8 bases outside the gene matches. CDR1 is SGHKS and CDR2 is YYEKEE in the germline V gene (reference sequence). In DNA, the CDR3 is TGTGCCAGCACCCAACCGGGACAGACCTACGAGCAGTACTTC. Translation: CASTQPGQTYEQYF.